This entry lists 11 T cell receptor beta chains sequenced from one sample in a study of shared clonotypes between healthy human individuals. Sequencing was performed with immunoSEQ multiplex PCR; in TCRdb, only in-frame clones are kept and a portion is missing. The table shows 550,000 to 700,000 clones, with roughly 73% occurring only once. Sample: memory CD4+ T cells sorted from blood. Subset given: CD45RA-negative fraction. The source is a woman aged 25-40 years in good health.

This clone was seen once. The chain uses TRBV21-1 and TRBJ2-2; TRBD2 is the table's D call, not checked against the DNA. TRBV21-1 is termed a pseudogene. CDR3 size: 11 residues. CDR3 residues: CASEGSGELFF. CDR3 DNA sequence: TGTGCCAGCGAGGGAAGCGGGGAGCTGTTTTTT.

This chain links TRBV11-2 with TRBJ2-7; 16 bases match TRBD2. CDR3 length equals 18 residues. V shed 0 bases and J 0 bases; nucleotides not matched to a gene: 2. Germline V gene sequence: CDR1 SGHAT, CDR2 FQNNGV. The CDR3 protein is CASSLEGTSGRASYEQYF. The CDR3, as DNA: TGTGCCAGCAGCTTAGAAGGGACTAGCGGGAGGGCCTCCTACGAGCAGTACTTC.

This chain joins TRBV29-1 and TRBJ2-4; the match to TRBD1 covers 8 bases. Germline V gene lookup returns CDR1 SQVTM and CDR2 ANQGSEA. V lost 7 bases to trimming and J lost 1 base; unmatched junction nucleotides: 6. The CDR3 extends over 14 amino acids. The CDR3 sequence is CSAKTGGAKNIQYF. In DNA form, the CDR3 reads TGCAGCGCAAAAACAGGGGGGGCCAAAAACATTCAGTACTTC.

This clone was seen once. A much more abundant neighbour one base away suggests this may be a read error. The chain combines TRBV5-1 with TRBJ2-7; TRBD1 might be the D (6 bases). The better agreement between TRBJ2-1 and the DNA end casts doubt on the J call. There are 15 residues in the CDR3. Germline V gene lookup returns CDR1 SGHRS and CDR2 YFSETQ. The CDR3 DNA reads as TGCGCCAGCAGCAGGGACACGAGCTCCTACAATGAGCAGTTCTTC. Residues: CASSRDTSSYNEQFF.

The chain has TRBV5-6 and TRBJ2-1, with D hard to call. Germline V gene data show CDR1 as SGHDT and CDR2 as YYEEEE. The CDR3 spans 13 residues. Trimming cost V 4 bases and J 4 bases, with 9 bases left between them. CDR3 residues: CASSLSPYNEQFF. The CDR3 nucleotides read TGTGCCAGCAGCCTTTCCCCATACAATGAGCAGTTCTTC.

This clone has only one observation. The chain recombines TRBV28 with TRBJ2-3; TRBD2 might be the D (6 bases). The V end was cut by 6 bases, the J end by 1 base, with 14 bases between. The CDR3 sequence is 15 residues long. Germline lookup yields CDR1 MDHEN and CDR2 SYDVKM. The CDR3 loop is CASRGYGGGTDTQYF. The CDR3 region has the DNA TGTGCCAGCAGGGGATACGGGGGAGGCACAGATACGCAGTATTTT.

The chain carries TRBV2 and TRBJ2-1; D is undetermined. Trimming shortened V by 6 bases and J by 6 bases, and 15 bases separated the two germline ends. CDR1 and CDR2 (germline): SNHLY, FYNNEI. This CDR3 is 14 amino acids long. CDR3 sequence: CASSPTRDRNEQFF. CDR3 bases: TGTGCCAGCAGCCCGACGAGAGACCGCAATGAGCAGTTCTTC.

The gene calls are TRBV28 and TRBJ2-7; D not certain. This CDR3 is 12 amino acids long. In germline, CDR1 is MDHEN, CDR2 SYDVKM. Deletions cut 6 bases from V and 3 bases from J, with 9 bases between. The CDR3 sequence: CASSLDFYEQYF. The CDR3 DNA is TGTGCCAGCAGCCTTGACTTCTACGAGCAGTACTTC.

V gene TRBV7-8 combines with J gene TRBJ2-1; 10 bases map to TRBD1. The CDR3 contains 15 residues. Per the germline V gene, CDR1 is SGHVS and CDR2 is FQNEAQ. The junction had 2 bases not matched to a gene; V was cut back by 2 bases and J by 4 bases. The CDR3 region has the DNA TGTGCCAGCAGCTTAACGGGACAGGGGTACAATGAGCAGTTCTTC. Amino acids: CASSLTGQGYNEQFF.

The V call is TRBV9, the J call TRBJ2-3, with TRBD2 matching 11 bases. The V gene end was trimmed by 3 bases and the J gene end by 5 bases; junction bases not matched to a gene: 2. CDR3 length equals 14 residues. Looked up from germline, CDR1 is SGDLS and CDR2 is YYNGEE. The CDR3 protein is CASSGSGRGDTQYF. The CDR3 nucleotides read TGTGCCAGCAGCGGTAGCGGGAGGGGAGATACGCAGTATTTT.

This chain links TRBV19 with TRBJ1-5; D possibly corresponds to TRBD1 (5 bases). CDR1 is LNHDA, CDR2 SQIVND, per germline (reference sequence). The CDR3 totals 13 residues. V shed 3 bases and J shed 4 bases, with 7 bases lying between them. The CDR3 DNA is TGTGCCAGTAGTATCGAGGGGAATCAGCCCCAGCATTTT. This gives the protein CASSIEGNQPQHF.